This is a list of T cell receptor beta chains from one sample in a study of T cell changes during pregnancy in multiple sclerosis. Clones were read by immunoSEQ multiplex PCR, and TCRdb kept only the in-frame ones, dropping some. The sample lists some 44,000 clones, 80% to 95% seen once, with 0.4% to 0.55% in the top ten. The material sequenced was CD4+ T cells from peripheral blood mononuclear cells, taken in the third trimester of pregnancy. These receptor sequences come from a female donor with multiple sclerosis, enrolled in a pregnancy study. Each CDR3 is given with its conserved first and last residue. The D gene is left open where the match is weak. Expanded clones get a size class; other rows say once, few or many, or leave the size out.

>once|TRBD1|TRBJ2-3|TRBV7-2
CASSLARGTATDTQYF
TGTGCCAGCAGCTTAGCGCGTGGGACAGCAACAGATACGCAGTATTTT
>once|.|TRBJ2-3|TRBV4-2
CASSQGNRESDTQYF
TGTGCCAGCAGCCAAGGGAACAGGGAGAGCGATACGCAGTATTTT
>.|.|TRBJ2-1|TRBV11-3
CASSLVRGADNEQFF
TGTGCCAGCAGCTTAGTCAGGGGAGCTGACAATGAGCAGTTCTTC
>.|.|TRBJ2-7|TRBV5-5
CASSWRIGGSSYEQYF
TGTGCCAGCAGCTGGAGGATCGGGGGTTCGTCGTACGAGCAGTACTTC
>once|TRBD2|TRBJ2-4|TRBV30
CAWRRLGGENIQYF
TGTGCCTGGAGACGCCTCGGGGGGGAAAACATTCAGTACTTC
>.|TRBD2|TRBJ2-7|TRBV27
CASSLLAGVEYEQYF
TGTGCCAGCAGTTTGCTAGCGGGAGTTGAGTACGAGCAGTACTTC
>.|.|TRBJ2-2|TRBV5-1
CASSLEISRAGELFF
TGCGCCAGCAGCTTGGAGATAAGTCGGGCCGGGGAGCTGTTTTTT
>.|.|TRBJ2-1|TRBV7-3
CASSPGSHNEQFF
TGTGCCAGCAGCCCAGGGTCCCACAATGAGCAGTTCTTC
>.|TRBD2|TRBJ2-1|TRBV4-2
CASSQGRSRGVNEQFF
TGTGCCAGCAGCCAAGGGAGGTCCCGGGGGGTCAATGAGCAGTTCTTC
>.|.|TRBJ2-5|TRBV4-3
CASSQVPGVGETQYF
TGCGCCAGCAGCCAAGTCCCTGGAGTCGGGGAGACCCAGTACTTC
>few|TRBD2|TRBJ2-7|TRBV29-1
CSVVGTSGVGEQYF
TGCAGCGTTGTTGGGACTAGCGGCGTAGGGGAGCAGTACTTC
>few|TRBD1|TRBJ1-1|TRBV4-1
CASSSIRQGRTEAFF
TGCGCCAGCAGCTCAATCCGACAGGGCCGCACTGAAGCTTTCTTT
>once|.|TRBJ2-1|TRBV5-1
CASSGGASYNEQFF
TGCGCCAGCAGCGGCGGGGCTAGCTACAATGAGCAGTTCTTC
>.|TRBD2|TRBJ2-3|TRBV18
CASSPNGLAGGTDTQYF
TGTGCCAGCTCACCAAACGGACTAGCGGGAGGTACAGATACGCAGTATTTT
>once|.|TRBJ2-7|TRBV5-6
CASTSRAEQYF
TGTGCCAGCACCTCCAGGGCCGAGCAGTACTTC
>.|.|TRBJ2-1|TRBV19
CASRSRDFSYNEQFF
TGTGCCAGTAGATCACGGGACTTCTCCTACAATGAGCAGTTCTTC
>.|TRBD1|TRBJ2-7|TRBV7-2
CASSLVVGGTGEGEQYF
TGTGCCAGCAGCTTAGTGGTCGGCGGGACAGGGGAAGGCGAGCAGTACTTC
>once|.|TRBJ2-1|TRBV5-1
CASSLYFRLTANEQFF
TGCGCCAGCAGCTTGTACTTTCGACTAACCGCCAATGAGCAGTTCTTC
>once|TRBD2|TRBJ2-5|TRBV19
CASSNSLGGRGLQETQYF
TGTGCCAGTAGTAACTCCCTGGGCGGGAGGGGACTTCAAGAGACCCAGTACTTC